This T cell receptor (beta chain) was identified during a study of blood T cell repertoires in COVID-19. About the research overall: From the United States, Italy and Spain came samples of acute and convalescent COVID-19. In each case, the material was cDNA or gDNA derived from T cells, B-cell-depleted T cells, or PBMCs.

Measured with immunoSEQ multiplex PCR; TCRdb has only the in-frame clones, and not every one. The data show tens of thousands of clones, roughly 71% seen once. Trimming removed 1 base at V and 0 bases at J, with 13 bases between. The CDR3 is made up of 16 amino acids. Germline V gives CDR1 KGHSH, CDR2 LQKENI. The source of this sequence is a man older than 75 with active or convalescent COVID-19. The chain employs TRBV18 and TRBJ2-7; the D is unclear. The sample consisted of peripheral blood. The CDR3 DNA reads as TGTGCCAGCTCACCACTGCTCGCGGATAGCTCCTACGAGCAGTACTTC. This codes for CASSPLLADSSYEQYF.